This TCR beta chain emerged from a study of blood T cell repertoires in COVID-19. Clones were read by immunoSEQ multiplex PCR, and TCRdb kept only the in-frame ones, dropping some. The table lists 300,000 to 400,000 clones, 85% to 90% of them singletons. CDR3 size: 15 residues. In germline, CDR1 is SGHRS, CDR2 YFSETQ. Trimming took 4 bases from V and 9 from J, leaving 17 bases between them. This receptor was identified in a woman in her 70s with COVID-19, enrolled during active disease. The rearrangement joins TRBV5-1 to TRBJ1-6, with D possibly matching TRBD1 (6 bases). The sample was peripheral blood. The CDR3 coding sequence is TGCGCCAGCAGCCCGGAACAGGGAAGAAGTTCACCCCTCCACTTT. This codes for CASSPEQGRSSPLHF.